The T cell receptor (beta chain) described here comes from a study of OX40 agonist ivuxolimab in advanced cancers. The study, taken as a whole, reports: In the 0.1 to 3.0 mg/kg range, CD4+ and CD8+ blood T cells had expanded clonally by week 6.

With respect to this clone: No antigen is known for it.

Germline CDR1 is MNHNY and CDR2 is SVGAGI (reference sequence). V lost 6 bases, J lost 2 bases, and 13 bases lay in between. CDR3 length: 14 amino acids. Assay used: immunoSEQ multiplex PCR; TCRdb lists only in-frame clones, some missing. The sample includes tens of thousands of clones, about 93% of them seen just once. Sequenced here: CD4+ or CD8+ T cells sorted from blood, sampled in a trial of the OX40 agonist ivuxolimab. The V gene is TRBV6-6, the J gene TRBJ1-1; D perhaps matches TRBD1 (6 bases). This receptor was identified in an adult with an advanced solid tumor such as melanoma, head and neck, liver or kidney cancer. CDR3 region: CASRPTGLNTEAFF. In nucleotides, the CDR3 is TGTGCCAGCAGGCCGACAGGACTTAACACTGAAGCTTTCTTT.